This is a list of T cell receptor beta chains from one sample in a study of blood T cell repertoires in COVID-19. The protocol was immunoSEQ multiplex PCR, while the TCRdb copy is restricted to in-frame clones and leaves out a portion. The repertoire holds more than 45,000 clones, with more than 70% as singletons. The sample consisted of peripheral blood. Receptors were obtained from a woman aged 55 to 70 with acute or convalescent COVID-19. The CDR3 runs from the conserved cysteine through the conserved F or W. A D gene is named only where the DNA matches it firmly. Rows give clone size only sometimes, using once, few, many, or a class for an expanded clone.

clone_size,j_call,v_call,d_call,cdr3_nt,cdr3_aa
.,TRBJ2-7,TRBV12-3/TRBV12-4,TRBD1,TGTGCCAGCAGTTTAAACAGGGGCGACGAGCAGTACTTC,CASSLNRGDEQYF
once,TRBJ2-1,TRBV6-2/TRBV6-3,TRBD2,TGTGCCAGCAGTTACCAGCCCGGACTAGCGGGAGGGTTGGTCTTC,CASSYQPGLAGGLVF
.,TRBJ2-7,TRBV20-1,TRBD2,TGCAGTGCTACTGACAGGGGACTAGCGGGGTCCTACGAGCAGTACTTC,CSATDRGLAGSYEQYF
.,TRBJ1-5,TRBV5-6,.,TGTGCCAGCAGCCAAGGAGGGAAGCATCAGCCCCAGCATTTT,CASSQGGKHQPQHF
.,TRBJ1-6,TRBV9,TRBD1,TGTGCCAGCAGAGCGACAGGGATCGATAATTCACCCCTCCACTTT,CASRATGIDNSPLHF
.,TRBJ1-2,TRBV18,.,TGTGCCAGCTCACATTCCGTAGATGGTGGCTACACCTTC,CASSHSVDGGYTF
.,TRBJ1-2,TRBV19,.,TGTGCCAGTGCCACATTAAACTATGGCTACACCTTC,CASATLNYGYTF
.,TRBJ1-2,TRBV27,TRBD1,TGTGCCAGCAGTTTAAGGGACAGGGGTTATGGCTACACCTTC,CASSLRDRGYGYTF
.,TRBJ1-2,TRBV6-2/TRBV6-3,.,TGTGCCAGCAGTGACAGGTCCGGACAAGGTTACACCTTC,CASSDRSGQGYTF
.,TRBJ1-1,TRBV6-7,TRBD1,TGTGCCAGCAGTTACTTTTGGTGGAAGCGGCAGGGGGAATTGGCTGAAGCTTTCTTT,CASSYFWWKRQGELAEAFF
once,TRBJ2-4,TRBV11-2,TRBD2,TGTGCCAGCAGCTTAGATGAGCAAGCGGGGGCCGCACGGGTCGGCATTCAGTACTTC,CASSLDEQAGAARVGIQYF
.,TRBJ2-3,TRBV5-6,TRBD2,TGTGCCAGCAGCTTTTGGGGACTAGCGGGGAGGGTAGATACGCAGTATTTT,CASSFWGLAGRVDTQYF
.,TRBJ2-5,TRBV4-1,TRBD2,TGCGCCAGCAGCCAAGGCTGGCGGGAGCTCCAAGAGACCCAGTACTTC,CASSQGWRELQETQYF
.,TRBJ1-4,TRBV13,TRBD1,TGTGCCAGCAGACGGACAGGGACTGCAACTAATGAAAAACTGTTTTTT,CASRRTGTATNEKLFF
.,TRBJ1-1,TRBV30,TRBD1,TGTGCCGGTTCAGGGGGCGCCAGGACTGAAGCTTTCTTT,CAGSGGARTEAFF
.,TRBJ2-3,TRBV4-2,TRBD2,TGTGCCAGCAGCCTTGTGTCGATTACTAGCGGGGGAATAGATACGCAGTATTTT,CASSLVSITSGGIDTQYF
.,TRBJ2-7,TRBV28,TRBD2,TGTGCCAGCAGTTTATCCGGCGGGGGAACCTACGAGCAGTACTTC,CASSLSGGGTYEQYF